The clone carrying this T cell receptor (beta chain) was observed once. Its antigen remains unknown. In TCRdb, the 5' RACE reads were re-called with MiXCR into one record per CDR3 protein. The table records fewer than 700,000 distinct CDR3 sequences, less than 25% of them present only once. The sample originates from a study of T-cell memory formation after mild COVID-19. CDR1 DFQATT and CDR2 SNEGSKA come from the germline V gene (reference sequence). The ends lost 1 base at V and 5 bases at J; junction bases unmatched: 9. CDR3 size: 15 residues. Findings and limits, study-wide: SARS-CoV-2 specificity was not confirmed for second-wave clones peaking on day 37. Mostly located in CM and EM were contracting CD4+ clones, with contracting CD8+ clones located in EMRA.

This receptor was identified in an adult woman who had mild COVID-19 (a few samples of this study predate the infection). Cell type and time point are not known. The chain employs TRBV20-1 and TRBJ1-1; 8 nucleotides agree with TRBD1. The specimen sequenced was PBMCs or a T cell subset sorted from them (not recorded which). CDR3: CSARGQGALGTEAFF. DNA for the CDR3: TGCAGTGCTAGAGGTCAGGGGGCATTAGGAACTGAAGCTTTCTTT.